Following are 7 T cell receptor beta chains from one sample sequenced in a study of blood T cells in healthy people across ages. The second PCR ran roughly 6 to 11 cycles with a sample-barcoded 5' primer and J-beta primers. Using its own MiXCR run on the 5' RACE reads, TCRdb lists one record per CDR3 protein. The sample includes under 950,000 distinct CDR3 sequences, 20% to 25% of them seen just once. What was sequenced was blood. The receptors stem from a man between 70 and 80 years old in good health.

This CDR3 is CASSQDMASGYNEQFF. Written as DNA, the CDR3 is TGCGCCAGCAGCCAAGATATGGCTAGCGGTTACAATGAGCAGTTCTTC. The rearrangement uses TRBV4-3 and TRBJ2-5; TRBD2 matches 7 bases. Matching the DNA end better, TRBJ2-1 makes the J call doubtful. Per germline, CDR1 LGHNA and CDR2 YSLEER. This CDR3 has 16 residues.

The table lists this clonotype with a few counts. In DNA form, the CDR3 reads TGTGCCAGCAGTGCCTACGAACAGACCTATGGCTACACCTTC. Its translation: CASSAYEQTYGYTF. The J gene is TRBJ1-2, the V gene TRBV25-1; D remains ambiguous. The germline V gene encodes CDR1 MGHDK and CDR2 SYGVNS. Trimming pared 4 bases from V and 4 bases from J, leaving 13 bases between. This CDR3 spans 14 amino acids.

The sample holds a few counts of this clonotype. The V call is TRBV3-1, the J call TRBJ2-7; no clear D. The J call may be in error: the DNA end matches TRBJ2-1 better. This CDR3 has 13 residues. Germline V lookup: CDR1 LGHDT, CDR2 YNNKEL (reference sequence). CDR3 loop: CASSPTLGPEQFF. The CDR3 DNA is TGTGCCAGCAGCCCGACTTTAGGACCTGAGCAGTTCTTC.

This clonotype was recorded many times. This chain joins TRBV2 and TRBJ1-4; 9 nucleotides align to TRBD1. The CDR3 sequence is 15 residues long. Germline V CDR1 and CDR2: SNHLY, FYNNEI. Trimming at V came to 5 bases and at J to 6 bases, leaving 7 bases not matched to a gene. The DNA for the CDR3 is TGTGCCAGCAGTTACGGGACAGGGTCGTATGAAAAACTGTTTTTT. Amino acid sequence: CASSYGTGSYEKLFF.

The rearrangement uses TRBV12-3 or TRBV12-4 and TRBJ1-5; 7 nucleotides align to TRBD1. V trimming: 3 bases; J trimming: 4 bases; junction bases outside the gene matches: 15. The CDR3 has 18 residues. CDR3 DNA sequence: TGTGCCAGCAGTTTCCGCCCCGTGGCTCGACAGGGAAATCAGCCCCAGCATTTT. Translation gives CASSFRPVARQGNQPQHF.

This rearrangement joins TRBV12-3 or TRBV12-4 to TRBJ2-2, with 7 bases that match TRBD1. V was pared by 2 bases and J by 10 bases, with 4 bases of the junction left unmatched. The CDR3 is 13 amino acids. CDR3 protein: CASSLKGAKELFF. The CDR3 DNA is TGTGCCAGCAGTTTAAAGGGGGCTAAGGAGCTGTTTTTT.

The chain links TRBV5-5 to TRBJ1-2; 10 bases are a match to TRBD1. Germline values: CDR1 SGHKS, CDR2 YYEKEE (reference sequence). This CDR3 contains 14 residues. J lost 6 bases, V lost 2 bases, and 4 bases had no gene match. As DNA, the CDR3 is TGTGCCAGCAGCTTCAGACAGGGGGCTGATGGCTACACCTTC. It translates to CASSFRQGADGYTF.